This is a list of T cell receptor beta chains from one sample in a study of T cells in Graves' hyperthyroidism and ophthalmopathy. TCRdb used MiXCR to reprocess the multiplex PCR reads, holding one entry per CDR3 protein. Among around 300,000 distinct CDR3 sequences listed, about 19% were seen once. The source material was blood. All receptors come from a man aged 50 to 59 with Graves' ophthalmopathy. The CDR3 runs from the conserved cysteine through the conserved F or W. The D gene is left open where the match is weak. Only some rows state a clone size, as once, few, many or a class for expanded clones.

>.|TRBJ2-6|TRBV28|many|14
CAGGGSSGANVLTF
TGTGCCGGTGGGGGAAGCTCTGGGGCCAACGTCCTGACTTTC
>TRBD1|TRBJ1-1|TRBV10-3|few|12
CAIRTGSTEAFF
TGTGCCATCAGGACAGGGAGCACTGAAGCTTTCTTT
>TRBD1|TRBJ1-1|TRBV10-3|.|15
CAISDVNRGDTEAFF
TGTGCCATCAGTGACGTCAACAGGGGAGACACTGAAGCTTTCTTT
>.|TRBJ1-1|TRBV7-2|few|14
CASSLMREVPKAFF
TGTGCCAGCAGCTTAATGAGGGAAGTCCCCAAAGCTTTCTTT
>TRBD2|TRBJ2-1|TRBV20-1|many|14
CSAQNMREAHEQFF
TGCAGTGCTCAGAATATGCGGGAGGCCCATGAGCAGTTCTTC
>TRBD1|TRBJ2-4|TRBV20-1|.|15
CSRSRTGQGKNIQYF
TGCAGTCGGAGCCGAACCGGACAGGGGAAAAACATTCAGTACTTC
>TRBD1|TRBJ2-7|TRBV6-5|few|15
CASSYSRDSSYEQYF
TGTGCCAGCAGTTACTCGAGGGACAGTTCCTACGAGCAGTACTTC
>.|TRBJ2-6|TRBV29-1|.|14
CSARSASGANVLTF
TGCAGCGCTAGGTCGGCCTCTGGGGCCAACGTCCTGACTTTC
>.|TRBJ2-3|TRBV5-1|few|16
CASSLRLAGSGDTQYF
TGCGCCAGCAGCTTGCGGCTAGCCGGGAGCGGAGATACGCAGTATTTT
>.|TRBJ1-5|TRBV12-3/TRBV12-4|.|16
CASSLAQGERVQPQHF
TGTGCCAGCAGTTTAGCGCAGGGAGAGAGGGTTCAGCCCCAGCATTTT
>TRBD1|TRBJ1-3|TRBV3-1|.|16
CASSHTGVGPGNTIYF
TGTGCCAGCAGCCATACAGGGGTAGGACCTGGAAACACCATATATTTT
>.|TRBJ1-2|TRBV28|few|13
CASSLYFSYGYTF
TGTGCCAGCAGTTTGTATTTCAGTTATGGCTACACCTTC
>.|TRBJ2-7|TRBV5-6|.|14
CASSPASAPYEQYF
TGTGCCAGCAGCCCAGCTAGCGCTCCCTACGAGCAGTACTTC
>TRBD1|TRBJ2-5|TRBV5-1|few|14
CASSWAGGRETQYF
TGCGCCAGCAGCTGGGCAGGGGGAAGAGAGACCCAGTACTTC
>.|TRBJ2-5|TRBV6-1|many|14
CASSGQETQETQYF
TGTGCCAGCAGTGGACAGGAAACCCAAGAGACCCAGTACTTC
>.|TRBJ1-6|TRBV28|.|14
CASSYGGGNSPLHF
TGTGCCAGCAGTTACGGGGGCGGTAATTCACCCCTCCACTTT
>.|TRBJ2-1|TRBV6-5|.|12
CASSYSSDEQFF
TGTGCCAGCAGTTACTCGTCCGATGAGCAGTTCTTC
>.|TRBJ2-7|TRBV2|many|12
CASSAEIYEQYF
TGTGCCAGCAGCGCGGAAATCTACGAGCAGTACTTC
>.|TRBJ1-1|TRBV28|many|15
CASIPPRGVNTEAFF
TGTGCCAGCATACCACCACGAGGGGTGAACACTGAAGCTTTCTTT
>.|TRBJ1-2|TRBV12-3/TRBV12-4|.|17
CASSPSLWGDVSYGYTF
TGTGCCAGCAGTCCCTCCCTTTGGGGGGATGTATCGTATGGCTACACCTTC
>.|TRBJ1-1|TRBV11-1|.|14
CASSLEQRNTEAFF
TGTGCCAGCAGCTTGGAGCAAAGAAACACTGAAGCTTTCTTT
>.|TRBJ1-1|TRBV24-1|.|13
CATSDALNTEAFF
TGTGCCACCAGTGATGCCCTGAACACTGAAGCTTTCTTT
>.|TRBJ2-1|TRBV24-1|.|20
CATSDLNRGRGTSGYNEQFF
TGTGCCACCAGTGATTTGAACAGGGGGCGCGGAACTAGCGGCTACAATGAGCAGTTCTTC
>.|TRBJ1-2|TRBV12-3/TRBV12-4|many|13
CASTREGKHGYTF
TGTGCCAGCACCCGGGAAGGAAAGCATGGCTACACCTTC
>TRBD2|TRBJ2-1|TRBV7-9|many|15
CASSLRGGRADEQFF
TGTGCCAGCAGCTTAAGGGGCGGGAGGGCCGATGAGCAGTTCTTC
>.|TRBJ2-5|TRBV14|.|16
CASSQPLGQSAETQYF
TGTGCCAGCAGCCAGCCCCTCGGACAGTCAGCAGAGACCCAGTACTTC
>.|TRBJ2-3|TRBV10-3|.|14
CAISANPSTDTRYF
TGTGCCATCAGTGCAAACCCGAGCACAGATACGCGGTATTTT
>.|TRBJ1-4|TRBV5-1|many|15
CASSLAGATNEKLFF
TGCGCCAGCAGCTTGGCAGGGGCAACTAATGAAAAACTGTTTTTT
>.|TRBJ2-1|TRBV24-1|few|14
CATSDTRVYNEQFF
TGTGCCACCAGTGACACAAGGGTCTACAATGAGCAGTTCTTC
>.|TRBJ2-5|TRBV2|many|12
CASSGLQETQYF
TGTGCCAGCAGTGGACTCCAAGAGACCCAGTACTTC
>.|TRBJ2-7|TRBV11-2|few|16
CASSLFPGRNSYEQYF
TGTGCCAGCAGCTTATTCCCTGGACGGAACAGCTACGAGCAGTACTTC
>TRBD1|TRBJ2-7|TRBV6-6|many|17
CASSYSPLTGAVGEQYF
TGTGCCAGCAGTTACTCTCCCCTGACAGGGGCAGTCGGCGAGCAGTACTTC
>TRBD1|TRBJ1-5|TRBV5-8|.|15
CASSSGQYSNQPQHF
TGTGCCAGCAGCTCGGGACAGTATAGCAATCAGCCCCAGCATTTT
>.|TRBJ1-2|TRBV9|.|14
CASSVDDANYGYTF
TGTGCCAGCAGCGTAGACGATGCGAACTATGGCTACACCTTC
>.|TRBJ1-6|TRBV18|many|15
CASSPLDSRNSPLHF
TGTGCCAGCTCACCTCTGGACAGCCGAAATTCACCCCTCCACTTT
>.|TRBJ1-1|TRBV3-1|.|17
CASSQDRTAISNGEAFF
TGTGCCAGCAGCCAAGATAGGACAGCGATTTCAAACGGTGAAGCTTTCTTT
>.|TRBJ1-3|TRBV28|.|14
CASSQQGDGNTIYF
TGTGCCAGCAGTCAACAGGGAGATGGAAACACCATATATTTT
>TRBD2|TRBJ2-7|TRBV28|.|15
CASSVSSGRAREQYF
TGTGCCAGCAGTGTCTCTAGCGGGAGGGCGAGGGAGCAGTACTTC
>.|TRBJ2-4|TRBV2|few|14
CASSKDWAKNIQYF
TGTGCCAGCAGTAAGGACTGGGCCAAAAACATTCAGTACTTC
>.|TRBJ2-1|TRBV5-1|few|13
CASRLTGYNEQFF
TGCGCCAGCAGATTAACAGGGTACAATGAGCAGTTCTTC
>.|TRBJ1-6|TRBV5-5|.|16
CASNQMASPYNSPLHF
TGTGCCAGCAACCAGATGGCCAGCCCCTATAATTCACCCCTCCACTTT
>TRBD1|TRBJ2-7|TRBV28|.|15
CASLDGTGNPYEQYF
TGTGCCAGCCTAGACGGGACAGGGAATCCCTACGAGCAGTACTTC
>TRBD2|TRBJ2-7|TRBV2|many|13
CASAAGGPYEQYF
TGTGCCAGTGCCGCGGGGGGCCCCTACGAGCAGTACTTC
>.|TRBJ1-3|TRBV5-1|many|14
CASSLEVSGNTIYF
TGCGCCAGCAGCTTGGAGGTCTCTGGAAACACCATATATTTT
>.|TRBJ1-1|TRBV12-5|.|14
CASGLGGLGTEAFF
TGTGCTAGTGGTTTGGGGGGGCTTGGGACTGAAGCTTTCTTT
>.|TRBJ2-7|TRBV7-9|few|14
CASSPPFWGYEQYF
TGTGCCAGCAGTCCCCCTTTCTGGGGCTACGAGCAGTACTTC
>TRBD1|TRBJ2-5|TRBV2|many|13
CAISDRVQETQYF
TGTGCCATTTCGGACAGGGTCCAAGAGACCCAGTACTTC
>.|TRBJ1-2|TRBV24-1|.|14
CATSDLDRNYGYTF
TGTGCCACCAGTGACTTGGACCGAAACTATGGCTACACCTTC
>.|TRBJ2-3|TRBV20-1|many|13
CSASKGGQDTQYF
TGCAGTGCTAGCAAAGGGGGGCAAGATACGCAGTATTTT
>.|TRBJ1-2|TRBV3-1|.|15
CASSLGQAFNYGYTF
TGTGCCAGCAGCCTGGGGCAGGCGTTCAACTATGGCTACACCTTC
>TRBD2|TRBJ2-1|TRBV5-1|few|16
CASSLSGLAEYNEQFF
TGCGCCAGCAGCTTGTCGGGACTAGCGGAGTACAATGAGCAGTTCTTC
>TRBD2|TRBJ2-7|TRBV30|.|17
CAWSPQPRTSGSYEQYF
TGTGCCTGGAGTCCACAGCCAAGGACTAGCGGATCCTACGAGCAGTACTTC